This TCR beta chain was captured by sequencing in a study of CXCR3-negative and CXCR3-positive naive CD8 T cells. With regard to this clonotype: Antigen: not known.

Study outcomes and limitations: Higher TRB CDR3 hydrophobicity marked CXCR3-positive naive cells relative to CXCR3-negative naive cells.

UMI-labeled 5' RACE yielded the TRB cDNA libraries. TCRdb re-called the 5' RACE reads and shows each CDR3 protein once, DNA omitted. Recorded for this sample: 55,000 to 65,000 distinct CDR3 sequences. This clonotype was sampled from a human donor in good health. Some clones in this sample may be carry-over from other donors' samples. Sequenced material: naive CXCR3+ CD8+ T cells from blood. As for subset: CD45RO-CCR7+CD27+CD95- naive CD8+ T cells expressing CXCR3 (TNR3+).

The CDR3 reads CASSFNGQGDNEQFF. The chain carries TRBV7-9 and TRBJ2-1; TCRdb's D call, TRBD1, is unchecked because there is no DNA. CDR3 length: 15 amino acids. Germline CDR1 is SEHNR and CDR2 is FQNEAQ (reference sequence). The complete variable domain, with remaining parts taken from reference TRBV7-9 and TRBJ2-1, reads DTGVSQNPRHKITKRGQNVTFRCDPISEHNRLYWYRQTLGQGPEFLTYFQNEAQLEKSRLLSDRFSAERPKGSFSTLEIQRTEQGDSAMYLCASSFNGQGDNEQFFGPGTRLTVL.